A selection of T cell receptor beta chains follows, all from one sample in a study of regulatory T cells in long-lasting Graves disease. Each CDR3 protein gets one entry after TCRdb re-called the multiplex PCR reads with MiXCR. The table has 400,000 or so distinct CDR3 sequences, less than 25% seen once. The material sequenced was peripheral blood mononuclear cells (PBMCs), taken when the disease was refractory, from a patient treated with antithyroid drugs. These receptors originate from a female donor with Graves disease. The CDR3 runs from the conserved cysteine through the conserved F or W. A D gene is named only where the DNA matches it firmly. Clone size is shown for a subset of rows, as once, few, many or a class of expanded clone.

>TRBD1|TRBV7-9|TRBJ2-3|-
CASSFPKTGEETDTQCF
TGTGCCAGCAGCTTCCCGAAGACAGGGGAAGAGACAGATACGCAGTGTTTT
>-|TRBV6-1|TRBJ2-7|many
CASKPRGESDEQYF
TGTGCCAGCAAACCCCGCGGGGAGTCGGACGAGCAGTACTTC
>-|TRBV30|TRBJ1-1|few
CAWSPQGLEAFF
TGTGCCTGGAGTCCTCAGGGACTTGAAGCTTTCTTT
>TRBD2|TRBV19|TRBJ2-2|few
CATRYSGSGYNTGELFF
TGTGCCACTCGTTATAGCGGGAGTGGGTACAACACCGGGGAGCTGTTTTTT
>-|TRBV7-2|TRBJ1-3|-
CASSLAKGVGNTIYF
TGTGCCAGCAGCTTAGCGAAAGGGGTTGGAAACACCATATATTTT
>-|TRBV18|TRBJ2-7|-
CASSPRDTFYEQYF
TGTGCCAGCTCACCCCGGGACACCTTCTACGAGCAGTACTTC
>TRBD2|TRBV12-3/TRBV12-4|TRBJ2-7|few
CASSHGLDGNLRGQYF
TGTGCCAGCAGTCACGGACTAGACGGCAACTTACGGGGGCAGTACTTC
>-|TRBV18|TRBJ2-5|many
CASSPWQQETQYF
TGTGCCAGCTCACCTTGGCAGCAAGAGACCCAGTACTTC
>-|TRBV13|TRBJ2-2|-
CASSSFLGGELFF
TGTGCCAGCAGCTCCTTTTTAGGGGGGGAGCTGTTTTTT
>-|TRBV2|TRBJ2-2|many
CASIKSGLGELFF
TGTGCCAGCATCAAGTCAGGTCTTGGGGAGCTGTTTTTT
>-|TRBV7-8|TRBJ1-1|many
CASSLKLRDTEAFF
TGTGCCAGCAGCTTAAAATTAAGAGACACTGAAGCTTTCTTT
>TRBD2|TRBV7-8|TRBJ2-3|-
CASSWGGEGCTDTQYF
TGTGCCAGCAGCTGGGGGGGGGAGGGCTGCACAGATACGCAGTATTTT
>-|TRBV7-2|TRBJ2-5|many
CASSLNSVQETQYF
TGTGCCAGCAGCTTAAACAGCGTGCAAGAGACCCAGTACTTC
>-|TRBV6-2/TRBV6-3|TRBJ1-5|few
CASTFSGNQPQHF
TGTGCCAGCACTTTCAGTGGCAATCAGCCCCAGCATTTT
>TRBD1|TRBV6-1|TRBJ1-2|many
CASRRQGFTYGYTF
TGTGCCAGCAGGCGACAGGGTTTTACTTATGGCTACACCTTC
>-|TRBV29-1|TRBJ2-7|few
CSVGGAYEQYF
TGCAGCGTTGGGGGCGCCTACGAGCAGTACTTC
>-|TRBV6-2/TRBV6-3|TRBJ1-2|-
CASSYGDYGYTF
TGTGCCAGCAGTTATGGCGATTATGGCTACACCTTC
>-|TRBV5-1|TRBJ2-2|few
CASSPVNTGELFF
TGCGCCAGCAGTCCGGTGAACACCGGGGAGCTGTTTTTT
>TRBD2|TRBV28|TRBJ2-3|-
CASTSDELAATDTQYF
TGTGCCAGCACCTCCGACGAACTAGCGGCCACAGATACGCAGTATTTT
>-|TRBV5-1|TRBJ2-2|once
CASRPSKFNTGELFF
TGCGCCAGCAGGCCCTCTAAATTTAACACCGGGGAGCTGTTTTTT
>-|TRBV2|TRBJ2-7|many
CASKPVLANYEQYF
TGTGCCAGCAAGCCGGTCCTAGCGAACTACGAGCAGTACTTC
>TRBD1|TRBV19|TRBJ1-1|many
CASSMVGTGNGNTEAFF
TGTGCCAGTAGTATGGTAGGGACAGGGAACGGGAACACTGAAGCTTTCTTT
>TRBD1|TRBV6-2/TRBV6-3|TRBJ1-2|-
CASSYGRGGAQGYTF
TGTGCCAGCAGTTATGGTAGAGGGGGCGCTCAGGGCTACACCTTC
>-|TRBV28|TRBJ1-2|many
CASSSLAHYGYTF
TGTGCCAGCAGTTCATTAGCTCATTATGGCTACACCTTC
>TRBD1|TRBV6-1|TRBJ1-5|few
CASRSGTAYQPQHF
TGTGCCAGCAGATCCGGGACAGCTTATCAGCCCCAGCATTTT
>-|TRBV7-2|TRBJ2-7|many
CASSLASVGEQYF
TGTGCCAGCAGCTTAGCTTCTGTGGGCGAGCAGTACTTC
>TRBD1|TRBV10-2|TRBJ1-2|many
CASSERQGDGYTF
TGCGCCAGCAGTGAGAGACAGGGAGATGGCTACACCTTC
>-|TRBV6-2/TRBV6-3|TRBJ2-5|many
CASSEGGWGTQYF
TGTGCCAGCAGTGAAGGAGGATGGGGGACCCAGTACTTC
>-|TRBV7-2|TRBJ2-7|few
CASSPPAYEQYF
TGTGCCAGCAGCCCTCCAGCCTACGAGCAGTACTTC